The 8 T cell receptor beta chains in this list originate from one sample, sequenced in a study of response to subunit inactivated influenza vaccine. A single record per CDR3 protein comes from TCRdb applying MiXCR to the RT-PCR reads. The table shows 800,000 to 1,000,000 distinct CDR3 sequences, with 21% occurring only once. The sequencing here drew on PBMCs from blood, taken 5 days after vaccination. All receptors come from a man aged 50-60 years who received an inactivated influenza vaccine.

The chain has TRBV6-5 and TRBJ2-3, with D unclear. Germline CDR1 and CDR2: MNHEY and SVGAGI. The CDR3 is 15 residues long. With 0 bases removed from V and 1 base from J, the gap between germline ends came to 8 bases. This CDR3 is CASSYSAGRTDTQYF. DNA for the CDR3: TGTGCCAGCAGTTACTCAGCCGGACGCACAGATACGCAGTATTTT.

This clonotype has more than one count but fewer than ten. The chain carries TRBV5-5 and TRBJ1-5, with D perhaps matching TRBD1 (6 bases). The V end was cut by 4 bases, the J end by 2 bases, with 13 bases between. This CDR3 region has 15 residues. From germline, CDR1 is SGHKS and CDR2 YYEKEE (reference sequence). In nucleotides, the CDR3 is TGTGCCAGCAGCCTACAGGGCCATGGCAATCAGCCCCAGCATTTT. Its protein is CASSLQGHGNQPQHF. The variable domain in full, completed from reference TRBV5-5 and TRBJ1-5, reads DAGVTQSPTHLIKTRGQQVTLRCSPISGHKSVSWYQQVLGQGPQFIFQYYEKEERGRGNFPDRFSARQFPNYSSELNVNALLLGDSALYLCASSLQGHGNQPQHFGDGTRLSIL.

For the CDR3, the DNA is TGTGCCAGCGGTAAGGGCGGTGAGCAGTACTTC. It encodes CASGKGGEQYF. The chain has TRBV12-3 or TRBV12-4 and TRBJ2-7; D gene ambiguous. The CDR3 spans 11 residues. Trimming pared 8 bases from V and 7 bases from J, leaving 12 bases between.

This clonotype was observed a handful of times. The gene calls are TRBV20-1 and TRBJ2-7; D possibly corresponds to TRBD1 (6 bases). V was clipped by 6 bases and J by 3 bases, with 24 bases between them. Germline V gene data show CDR1 as DFQATT and CDR2 as SNEGSKA (reference sequence). This CDR3 region has 16 residues. The CDR3 reads CSARDVQGTNGYEQYF. The DNA for the CDR3 is TGCAGTGCCCGAGACGTACAGGGTACGAACGGCTACGAGCAGTACTTC.

The V and J genes are TRBV4-3 and TRBJ2-5; D is unresolved. Germline loops: CDR1 LGHNA, CDR2 YSLEER. V was cut by 0 bases and J by 1 base, with 9 bases left in between. The CDR3 spans 15 residues. The CDR3 DNA reads TGCGCCAGCAGCCAAGACTATTGGGGCCAAGAGACCCAGTACTTC. As protein: CASSQDYWGQETQYF.

This clonotype came up many times. This rearrangement joins TRBV29-1 to TRBJ2-7, with a weak D call TRBD2 (6 bases). V lost 6 bases, J lost 2 bases, and 17 bases lay in between. The CDR3 is made up of 14 amino acids. The germline V gene has CDR1 SQVTM and CDR2 ANQGSEA. CDR3 sequence (DNA): TGCAGCGTCCAACCGGGACTGACCGCCTACGAGCAGTACTTC. This encodes CSVQPGLTAYEQYF.

The V call is TRBV7-6, the J call TRBJ2-5; a possible D gene is TRBD2 (5 bases). The germline V and J ends were trimmed by 4 bases and 2 bases, with 8 bases remaining between them. This CDR3 comprises 13 residues. From germline, CDR1 is SGHVS and CDR2 FNYEAQ. The CDR3 spells CASSSERQETQYF. The CDR3 bases are TGTGCCAGCAGCTCCGAGCGGCAAGAGACCCAGTACTTC.

V gene TRBV6-5 combines with J gene TRBJ2-1; 10 bases are a match to TRBD2. With V trimmed by 2 bases and J by 6 bases, 7 bases remained unmatched. The CDR3 extends over 16 amino acids. CDR1 is MNHEY and CDR2 is SVGAGI in the germline V gene. The CDR3: CASSYESASGSNEQFF. The DNA of the CDR3 is TGTGCCAGCAGTTACGAATCGGCTAGCGGGAGCAATGAGCAGTTCTTC.